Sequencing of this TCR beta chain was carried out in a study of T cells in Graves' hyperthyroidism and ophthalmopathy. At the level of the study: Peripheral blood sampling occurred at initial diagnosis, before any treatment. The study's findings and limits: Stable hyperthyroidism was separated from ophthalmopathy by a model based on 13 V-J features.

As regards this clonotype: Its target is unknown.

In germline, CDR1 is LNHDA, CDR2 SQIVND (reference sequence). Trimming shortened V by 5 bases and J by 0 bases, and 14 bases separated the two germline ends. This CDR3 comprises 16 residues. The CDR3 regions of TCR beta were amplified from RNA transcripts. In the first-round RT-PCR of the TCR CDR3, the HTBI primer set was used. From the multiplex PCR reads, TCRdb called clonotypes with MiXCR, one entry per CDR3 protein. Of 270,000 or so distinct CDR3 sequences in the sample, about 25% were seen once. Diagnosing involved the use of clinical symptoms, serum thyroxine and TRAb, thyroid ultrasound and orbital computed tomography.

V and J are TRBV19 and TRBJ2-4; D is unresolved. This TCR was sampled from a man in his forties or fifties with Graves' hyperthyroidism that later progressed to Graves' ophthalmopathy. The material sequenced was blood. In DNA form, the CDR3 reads TGTGCCAGTAGTTCCTGGACCGAGATAGCCAAAAACATTCAGTACTTC. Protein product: CASSSWTEIAKNIQYF.